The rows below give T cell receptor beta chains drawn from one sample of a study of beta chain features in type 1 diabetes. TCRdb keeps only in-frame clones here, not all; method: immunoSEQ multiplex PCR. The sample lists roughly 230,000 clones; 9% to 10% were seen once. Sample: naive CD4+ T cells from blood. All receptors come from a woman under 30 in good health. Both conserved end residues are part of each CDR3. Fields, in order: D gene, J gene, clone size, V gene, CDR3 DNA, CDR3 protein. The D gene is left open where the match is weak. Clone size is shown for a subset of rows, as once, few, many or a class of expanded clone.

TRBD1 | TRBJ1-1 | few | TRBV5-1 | TGCGCCAGCAGTTTCCGACAGGGCGGAGGCACTGAAGCTTTCTTT | CASSFRQGGGTEAFF
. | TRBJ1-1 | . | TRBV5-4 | TGTGCCAGCAGCTTGGAGCCAAACACTGAAGCTTTCTTT | CASSLEPNTEAFF
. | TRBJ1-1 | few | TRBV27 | TGTGCCAGCAGAAAGGGGGGGTCAGTCCGAGGGACTGAAGCTTTCTTT | CASRKGGSVRGTEAFF
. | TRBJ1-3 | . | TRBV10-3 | TGTGCCATCAGTGCACCCAGGGGAGCTGGAAACACCATATATTTT | CAISAPRGAGNTIYF
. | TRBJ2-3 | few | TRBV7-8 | TGTGCCAGCACCCCTATACCTCGGGGCACAGATACGCAGTATTTT | CASTPIPRGTDTQYF
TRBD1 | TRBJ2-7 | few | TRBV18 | TGTGCCAGCTCACCTTGGGGACAGGCGATCTACGAGCAGTACTTC | CASSPWGQAIYEQYF
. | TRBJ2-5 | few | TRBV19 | TGTGCCAGTAGCGACTGGGGAGTGCAAGAGACCCAGTACTTC | CASSDWGVQETQYF
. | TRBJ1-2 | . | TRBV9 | TGTGCCAGCAGCGTAAGCGGACAGAACTATGGCTACACCTTC | CASSVSGQNYGYTF
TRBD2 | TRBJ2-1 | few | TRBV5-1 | TGCGCCAGCAGCTTGGATCTAGCGGGAGGATACAATGAGCAGTTCTTC | CASSLDLAGGYNEQFF
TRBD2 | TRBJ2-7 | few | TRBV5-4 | TGTGCCAGCAGCTTTTCACCGGGACTAGCGGTTTACGAGCAGTACTTC | CASSFSPGLAVYEQYF
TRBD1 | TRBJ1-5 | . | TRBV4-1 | TGCGCCAGCAGCGCCCGGGACAGGAGCAATCAGCCCCAGCATTTT | CASSARDRSNQPQHF
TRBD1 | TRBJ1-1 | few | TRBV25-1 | TGTGCCAGCAGTGAATTCGGAGGCAGGGGGCACACTGAAGCTTTCTTT | CASSEFGGRGHTEAFF
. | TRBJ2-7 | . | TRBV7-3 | TGTGCCAGCAGCCGCCTCCCCTACTACGAGCAGTACTTC | CASSRLPYYEQYF
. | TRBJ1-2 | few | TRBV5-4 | TGTGCCAGCAGGCCGGCCTCTGCAGGCTATGGCTACACCTTC | CASRPASAGYGYTF
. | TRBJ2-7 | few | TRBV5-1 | TGCGCCAGCAGCTCTTTAGACGGGAGTAACGAGCAGTACTTC | CASSSLDGSNEQYF
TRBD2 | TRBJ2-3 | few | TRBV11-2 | TGTGCCAGCAGCTTGCGGGAGTACACAGATACGCAGTATTTT | CASSLREYTDTQYF
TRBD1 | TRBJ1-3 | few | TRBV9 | TGTGCCAGCAGCGCGACAGGGGTTGAATCTGGAAACACCATATATTTT | CASSATGVESGNTIYF
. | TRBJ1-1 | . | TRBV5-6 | TGTGCCAGCAGTATCTCAGGGGTGTTGAAGAACACTGAAGCTTTCTTT | CASSISGVLKNTEAFF
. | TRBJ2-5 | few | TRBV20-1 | TGCAGTGCACCAGACCAAGAGACCCAGTACTTC | CSAPDQETQYF
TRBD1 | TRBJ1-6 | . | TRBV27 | TGTGCCAGCAGTTCCGACAGGGGTAATTCACCCCTCCACTTT | CASSSDRGNSPLHF
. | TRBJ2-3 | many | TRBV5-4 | TGTGCCAGCAGCTTCCTACAGGGAAGCACAGATACGCAGTATTTT | CASSFLQGSTDTQYF
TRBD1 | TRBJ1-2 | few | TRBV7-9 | TGTGCCAGCAGCTTAAGACAGGGAGACGGCTACACCTTC | CASSLRQGDGYTF
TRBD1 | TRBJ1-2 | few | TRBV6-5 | TGTGCCAGCAGGAGACAGGGCGGGAACTATGGCTACACCTTC | CASRRQGGNYGYTF
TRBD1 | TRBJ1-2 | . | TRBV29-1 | TGCAGCGTCGCAGACAGGGCCAACTATGGCTACACCTTC | CSVADRANYGYTF
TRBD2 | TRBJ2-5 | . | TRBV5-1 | TGCGCCAGCAGCCGACTAGCGGGGCAAGAGACCCAGTACTTC | CASSRLAGQETQYF
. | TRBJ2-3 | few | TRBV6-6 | TGTGCCAGCAGTTACCGGGAGCTAGATACGCAGTATTTT | CASSYRELDTQYF
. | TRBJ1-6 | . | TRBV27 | TGTGCCAGCAAGACAGCCCCCCCCTATAATTCACCCCTCCACTTT | CASKTAPPYNSPLHF
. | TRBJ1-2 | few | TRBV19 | TGTGCCAGTACGCCGGGACAAGCTATTGGCTACACCTTC | CASTPGQAIGYTF
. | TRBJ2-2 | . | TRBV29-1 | TGCAGCGTTGGTCAGGAGGTGGGGAACACCGGGGAGCTGTTTTTT | CSVGQEVGNTGELFF
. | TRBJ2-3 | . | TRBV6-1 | TGTGCCAGCAGCGAGATAGCAGATACGCAGTATTTT | CASSEIADTQYF
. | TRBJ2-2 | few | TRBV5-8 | TGTGCCAGCAGCTATGGGAGTTACACCGGGGAGCTGTTTTTT | CASSYGSYTGELFF
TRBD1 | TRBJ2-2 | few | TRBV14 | TGTGCCAGCAGCCTCGGGACAGGGGTTCTCCGGGAGCTGTTTTTT | CASSLGTGVLRELFF
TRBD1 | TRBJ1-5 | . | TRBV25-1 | TGTGCCAGCCGAGGACAGGGAGACCAGCCCCAGCATTTT | CASRGQGDQPQHF
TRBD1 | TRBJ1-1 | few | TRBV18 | TGTGCCAGCTCACCGGACAGGGTGTTGAAGGCTGAAGCTTTCTTT | CASSPDRVLKAEAFF
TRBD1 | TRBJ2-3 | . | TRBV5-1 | TGCGCCAGCAGCTGGGGGACAGGCAGTCAAGATACGCAGTATTTT | CASSWGTGSQDTQYF
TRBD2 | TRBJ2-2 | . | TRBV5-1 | TGCGCCAGCAGCTTGGAGGGACTAGCGACCACCGGGGAGCTGTTTTTT | CASSLEGLATTGELFF
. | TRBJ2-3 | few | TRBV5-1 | TGCGCCAGCAGCCCGACAGGACCCAGCACAGATACGCAGTATTTT | CASSPTGPSTDTQYF
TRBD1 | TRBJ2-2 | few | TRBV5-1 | TGCGCCAGCAGCTTCCGGGACAGGAGTACCGGGGAGCTGTTTTTT | CASSFRDRSTGELFF
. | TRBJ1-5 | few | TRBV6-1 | TGTGCCAGCCTCGACAGGACACATCAGCCCCAGCATTTT | CASLDRTHQPQHF
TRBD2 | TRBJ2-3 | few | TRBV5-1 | TGCGCCAGCAGCCACGGGAGGGGAGGCACAGATACGCAGTATTTT | CASSHGRGGTDTQYF
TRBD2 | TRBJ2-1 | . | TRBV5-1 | TGCGCCAGTAACCGGGGGACTACATACAATGAGCAGTTCTTC | CASNRGTTYNEQFF
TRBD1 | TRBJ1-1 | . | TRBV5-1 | TGCGCCAGCAGCGCCGGACAGGGGGTGAACACTGAAGCTTTCTTT | CASSAGQGVNTEAFF
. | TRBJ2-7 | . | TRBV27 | TGTGCCAGCAGTTCCCCCCTTCGGGAGCAGTACTTC | CASSSPLREQYF
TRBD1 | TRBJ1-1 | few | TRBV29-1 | TGCAGCGCTCTGACAGGGACGAACACTGAAGCTTTCTTT | CSALTGTNTEAFF
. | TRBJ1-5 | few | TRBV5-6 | TGTGCCAGCAGCTTGGGACTCAGCAATCAGCCCCAGCATTTT | CASSLGLSNQPQHF
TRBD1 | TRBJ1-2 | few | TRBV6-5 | TGTGCCAGCAGTTACGGACAGGGGGCCGGCTACACCTTC | CASSYGQGAGYTF
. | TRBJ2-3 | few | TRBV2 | TGTGCCAGCAAGGGGGGGTCGGTCGCAGATACGCAGTATTTT | CASKGGSVADTQYF
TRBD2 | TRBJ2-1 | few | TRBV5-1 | TGCGCCAGCAGCTTGGAAGGTAGCGGGGGGAATGAGCAGTTCTTC | CASSLEGSGGNEQFF
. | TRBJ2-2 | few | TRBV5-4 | TGTGCCAGCAGCTTGGAGATCGCGAGAAACACCGGGGAGCTGTTTTTT | CASSLEIARNTGELFF
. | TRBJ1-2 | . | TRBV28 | TGTGCCAGCAGTTTCGGGGGGCTTTGGGATGGCTACACCTTC | CASSFGGLWDGYTF
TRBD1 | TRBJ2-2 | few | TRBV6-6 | TGTGCCAGCAGTCAAACAGGGGGCGAGAACACCGGGGAGCTGTTTTTT | CASSQTGGENTGELFF
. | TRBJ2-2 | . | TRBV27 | TGTGCCAGCAGTGGCAGGGTCACCGGGGAGCTGTTTTTT | CASSGRVTGELFF
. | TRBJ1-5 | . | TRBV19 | TGTGCCAGTAGTATAGGAGGAGGATATAGCAATCAGCCCCAGCATTTT | CASSIGGGYSNQPQHF
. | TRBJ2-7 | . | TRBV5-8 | TGTGCCAGCAGCTTGGTGGTGGTCCCCACTTTGGACGAGCAGTACTTC | CASSLVVVPTLDEQYF
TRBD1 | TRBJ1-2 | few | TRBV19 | TGTGCCAGTAGCCGGGACAGTAACTATGGCTACACCTTC | CASSRDSNYGYTF
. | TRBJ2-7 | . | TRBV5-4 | TGTGCCAGTACCAGGGGGCTAGCGGGAAGCGAGCAGTACTTC | CASTRGLAGSEQYF
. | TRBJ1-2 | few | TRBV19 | TGTGCCACTACAGGCAGTCAGAATGGCTACACCTTC | CATTGSQNGYTF